This TCR beta chain comes out of a study of technical replicates of blood from a few donors. Generated by immunoSEQ multiplex PCR, the TCRdb table keeps only in-frame clones and is missing some. The data show more than 65,000 clones, around 90% seen once. Looked up from germline, CDR1 is SSHAT and CDR2 is FNYEAQ (reference sequence). There are 14 residues in the CDR3. A word on this clone: At one boundary the junction diverges from the germline segment, which might be a read error.

The sample comprised T cells isolated from PBMCs. The sequence came from a human donor in good health. V gene TRBV7-7 combines with J gene TRBJ2-5, with unresolved D. Here the CDR3 DNA reads TGTGCTAGCAGCTTAGTAGCTACCCCAGAGACCCAGTACTTC. Amino acids: CASSLVATPETQYF.